This T cell receptor (beta chain) was sequenced during a study of vaccination and CD4 T cells after COVID-19. Turning to the study itself: Nasal swab PCR showed SARS-CoV-2 in convalescent patients, several with mild and one with severe disease.

In the case of this clonotype: Its target is unknown.

Sequencing of DNA taken from cultured CD4+ T cells relied on the Oncomine TCR Beta short-read assay. One entry per CDR3 protein results from TCRdb running MiXCR on the PCR reads. This table has approximately 11,000 distinct CDR3 sequences, 38% appearing once. The treatment is: roughly 11-day PBMC culture with coronavirus spike peptide pools or control peptides (ViraFEST assay). The CDR3 has 19 amino acids. CDR1 and CDR2 from the germline V gene are LGHNA and YSLEER. The V gene end was trimmed by 4 bases and the J gene end by 4 bases; junction bases not matched to a gene: 14. The clonotype was recovered from a human donor with COVID-19. The sample was cultured CD4+ T cells from blood. The chain uses TRBV4-3 and TRBJ2-3; 13 nucleotides line up with TRBD2. CDR3 nucleotides: TGCGCCAGCAGCCTCAGGTCACTAGCGGGGGGGCCGTTCTCAGATACGCAGTATTTT. Translation: CASSLRSLAGGPFSDTQYF.